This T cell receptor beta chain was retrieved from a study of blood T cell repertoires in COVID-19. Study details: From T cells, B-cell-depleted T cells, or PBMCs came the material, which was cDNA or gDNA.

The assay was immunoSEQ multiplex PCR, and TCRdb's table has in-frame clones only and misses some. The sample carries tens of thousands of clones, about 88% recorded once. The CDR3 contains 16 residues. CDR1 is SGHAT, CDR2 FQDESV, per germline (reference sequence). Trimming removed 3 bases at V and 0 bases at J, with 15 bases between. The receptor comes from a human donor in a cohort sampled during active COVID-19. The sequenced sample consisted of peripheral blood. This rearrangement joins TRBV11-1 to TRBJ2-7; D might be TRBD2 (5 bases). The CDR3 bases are TGTGCCAGCAGCTTTGGGGAGCAGTCGATCTCCTACGAGCAGTACTTC. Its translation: CASSFGEQSISYEQYF.